A single sample gave rise to the 30 T cell receptor beta chains below, sequenced in a study of CD8 T cells in Susac syndrome. Reverse transcription of 0.5 to 1 ug RNA was performed with random hexamers. TCRdb fed the immunoSEQ multiplex PCR reads into MiXCR, producing one record per CDR3 protein. The sample includes 180,000 or so distinct CDR3 sequences, under 97% of them seen just once. The sequencing sample was made of CD4+ T cells from PBMCs. The source is a human donor with multiple sclerosis.

This clonotype has a single count. CDR3: CSASREAGNTIYF. CDR3 in DNA: TGCAGTGCTAGTAGAGAAGCCGGAAACACCATATATTTT. V and J are TRBV20-1 and TRBJ1-3; D gene unclear. CDR3 length: 13 amino acids. Trimming left V 3 bases short and J 4 bases short, with 10 bases between. Germline loops: CDR1 DFQATT, CDR2 SNEGSKA (reference sequence).

This clonotype was found a few times. The chain has TRBV12-3 or TRBV12-4 and TRBJ2-5, with 8 bases lining up with TRBD2. This CDR3 contains 14 residues. The J segment lost 5 bases and the V segment lost 1 base, leaving 3 bases of the junction unmatched. The CDR3 nucleotides read TGTGCCAGCAGTTTAGTAGCTAGCGGGGAGACCCAGTACTTC. It encodes CASSLVASGETQYF.

This chain connects TRBV30 to TRBJ1-4, with D tentatively TRBD1 (6 bases). CDR1 is GTSNPN and CDR2 is SVGIG in the germline V gene (reference sequence). The CDR3 sequence is 13 residues long. Trimming pared 3 bases from V and 12 bases from J, leaving 17 bases between. CDR3 nucleotide sequence: TGTGCCTGGAGCACCCAGGGGAACAGGGAACTGTTTTTT. It yields the protein CAWSTQGNRELFF.

V is TRBV6-2 or TRBV6-3 and J is TRBJ2-7; D call uncertain. The CDR3 consists of 11 residues. Trimming removed 9 bases from V and 4 bases from J, with 10 bases in between. Germline loops: CDR1 MNHEY, CDR2 SVGEGT. CDR3 amino acids: CARWLEYEQYF. CDR3 nucleotide sequence: TGTGCCAGATGGCTGGAGTACGAGCAGTACTTC.

The genes are TRBV7-2 and TRBJ2-7, with 8 positions matching TRBD1. Trimming removed 8 bases from V and 5 bases from J; junction bases left unmatched: 5. The CDR3 contains 12 residues. Germline CDR1 is SGHTA and CDR2 is FQGNSA. CDR3: CASGQGYNEQYF. CDR3 nucleotides: TGTGCCAGCGGACAGGGCTACAACGAGCAGTACTTC.

The V and J genes are TRBV5-6 and TRBJ1-1; D call uncertain. Germline-derived CDR1 and CDR2 are SGHDT and YYEEEE. With 0 bases removed from V and 6 bases from J, the gap between germline ends came to 9 bases. The CDR3 has 13 amino acids. The CDR3 reads CASSLAGPAEAFF. The DNA for the CDR3 is TGTGCCAGCAGCTTGGCCGGGCCAGCTGAAGCTTTCTTT.

V and J are TRBV12-3 or TRBV12-4 and TRBJ2-5; possible D gene TRBD1, 6 bases. The CDR3 length is 13 residues. V was cut by 4 bases and J by 1 base, with 7 bases left in between. The CDR3 DNA reads TGTGCCAGCAGTTACAGGGTCCAAGAGACCCAGTACTTC. This translates into CASSYRVQETQYF.

The CDR3 nucleotides are TGTGCCACCAGTGATAGCGGGGGGGTCTACAATGAGCAGTTCTTC. As protein: CATSDSGGVYNEQFF. This chain uses TRBV24-1 with TRBJ2-1; 10 bases line up with TRBD2. Germline CDR1 KGHDR, CDR2 SFDVKD. The CDR3 loop spans 15 amino acids. V lost 3 bases and J lost 3; bases outside the gene matches: 1.

The CDR3 sequence: CATRGQVYNSPLHF. For the CDR3, the DNA is TGTGCCACCCGGGGGCAGGTCTATAATTCACCCCTCCACTTT. This rearrangement joins TRBV12-3 or TRBV12-4 to TRBJ1-6; D may be TRBD1 (6 bases). Trimming left V 10 bases short and J 3 bases short, with 13 bases between. The CDR3 totals 14 residues.

This clonotype was seen just once. The CDR3 DNA reads TGCAGCGTTGGAGTCCTCTATGGCTACACCTTC. It specifies CSVGVLYGYTF. This sequence joins TRBV29-1 and TRBJ1-2, with D uncertain. V lost 4 bases, J lost 4 bases, and 7 bases lay in between. The germline V gene encodes CDR1 SQVTM and CDR2 ANQGSEA. This CDR3 region has 11 residues.

In nucleotides, the CDR3 is TGTGCCAGCAAATACCAAGAGACCCAGTACTTC. Translated: CASKYQETQYF. The J gene is TRBJ2-5, the V gene TRBV2; D is ambiguous. The V end lost 7 bases, the J end lost 0 bases, and 3 bases lay between the germline ends. The CDR3 consists of 11 residues. Germline CDR1 reads SNHLY; CDR2 reads FYNNEI.

The rearrangement joins TRBV14 to TRBJ1-2; possible D gene TRBD1, 5 bases. V lost 2 bases, J lost 3 bases, and 7 bases lay in between. Germline lookup yields CDR1 SGHDN and CDR2 FVKESK. CDR3 length: 13 residues. CDR3 residues: CASSQLTDYGYTF. The CDR3 DNA is TGTGCCAGCAGCCAACTGACAGACTATGGCTACACCTTC.

The chain links TRBV20-1 to TRBJ2-6; 7 nucleotides align to TRBD2. Germline V gene sequence: CDR1 DFQATT, CDR2 SNEGSKA (reference sequence). This CDR3 region has 16 residues. J was trimmed by 0 bases and V by 6 bases; bases with no gene match: 8. Written as DNA, the CDR3 is TGCAGTGCCCCGGGAGGCCAAAGCTCTGGGGCCAACGTCCTGACTTTC. This encodes CSAPGGQSSGANVLTF.

The chain couples TRBV20-1 to TRBJ2-5, with 10 bases matching TRBD1. The CDR3 is 13 residues long. CDR1 is DFQATT and CDR2 is SNEGSKA in the germline V gene (reference sequence). V shed 6 bases, J shed 5 bases, and the junction held 6 bases outside the gene matches. The chain's CDR3 is CSAPGQGRETQYF. The DNA of the CDR3 is TGCAGTGCGCCGGGACAGGGGAGGGAGACCCAGTACTTC.

For the CDR3, the DNA is TGTGCCAGCAGCCAAGATCCGGGAGGACAGTATGGCTACACCTTC. Translation: CASSQDPGGQYGYTF. V is TRBV4-2 and J is TRBJ1-2, with a weak D call TRBD1 (6 bases). V was pared by 0 bases and J by 5 bases, with 13 bases between. The CDR3 length is 15 residues. Germline V CDR1 and CDR2: LGHNA, YNFKEQ.

The rearrangement uses TRBV3-1 and TRBJ1-2; TRBD1 agrees at 10 bases. The CDR3 totals 14 residues. CDR1 is LGHDT and CDR2 is YNNKEL in the germline V gene (reference sequence). The J segment lost 10 bases and the V segment lost 8 bases, leaving 13 bases of the junction unmatched. In nucleotides, the CDR3 is TGTGCCAGCGGCCTTCCCGGGACAGGGGACGTCTACACCTTC. Its protein product is CASGLPGTGDVYTF.

The chain is built from TRBV29-1 and TRBJ1-2, with TRBD1 matching over 9 bases. This CDR3 has 14 amino acids. Germline V gene sequence: CDR1 SQVTM, CDR2 ANQGSEA. V gave up 6 bases and J gave up 2 bases; unmatched junction bases: 7. The CDR3 is CSVEGDRDNYGYTF. For the CDR3, the DNA is TGCAGCGTAGAGGGGGACAGGGACAACTATGGCTACACCTTC.

J is TRBJ1-2 and V is TRBV9; 9 bases are shared with TRBD1. V was pared by 4 bases and J by 8 bases, with 15 bases of the junction left unmatched. This CDR3 is built from 16 residues. The germline V gene encodes CDR1 SGDLS and CDR2 YYNGEE. For the CDR3, the DNA is TGTGCCAGCAGCCTCTATGCCGGGACAGGGATTTTCGGCTACACCTTC. Translation: CASSLYAGTGIFGYTF.

CDR3 residues: CASRMTGSGEAFF. CDR3 coding DNA: TGTGCCAGCAGGATGACAGGGTCAGGAGAAGCTTTCTTT. The chain couples TRBV12-3 or TRBV12-4 to TRBJ1-1; 7 bases are shared with TRBD1. J was trimmed by 8 bases and V by 6 bases; bases with no gene match: 9. The CDR3 is 13 amino acids.

This clonotype came up once. This rearrangement joins TRBV7-2 to TRBJ2-3, with D tentatively TRBD2 (5 bases). V was cut by 5 bases and J by 6 bases, with 9 bases left in between. The CDR3 totals 12 residues. Germline CDR1 and CDR2: SGHTA and FQGNSA. The chain's CDR3 is CASSQDWDTQYF. The CDR3 nucleotides read TGTGCCAGCAGCCAGGACTGGGATACGCAGTATTTT.

The genes are TRBV5-1 and TRBJ2-3, with D possibly being TRBD2 (6 bases). Germline CDR1 SGHRS, CDR2 YFSETQ. The CDR3 contains 16 residues. The V and J ends lost 2 bases and 2 bases respectively, with 15 bases between them. The CDR3 protein is CASSFRDSGSTDTQYF. Written as DNA, the CDR3 is TGCGCCAGCAGCTTTAGGGACTCCGGTTCCACAGATACGCAGTATTTT.

The rearrangement joins TRBV6-5 to TRBJ1-2; 9 nucleotides agree with TRBD1. The germline V gene encodes CDR1 MNHEY and CDR2 SVGAGI. V shed 9 bases, J shed 2 bases, and the junction held 7 bases outside the gene matches. This CDR3 is 14 amino acids long. The CDR3 nucleotides read TGTGCCAGTCGCCCGGGACAGGGCAACTATGGCTACACCTTC. It yields the protein CASRPGQGNYGYTF.

The rearrangement joins TRBV4-2 to TRBJ2-3, with 9 bases fitting TRBD2. V trimming: 0 bases; J trimming: 4 bases; junction bases outside the gene matches: 14. This CDR3 is 19 amino acids long. Germline V gene sequence: CDR1 LGHNA, CDR2 YNFKEQ. The DNA of the CDR3 is TGTGCCAGCAGCCAAGACTCGATCCGTAGCGGGGGAGGGGCAGATACGCAGTATTTT. This translates into CASSQDSIRSGGGADTQYF.

The J gene is TRBJ1-6, the V gene TRBV7-2; D remains ambiguous. The CDR3 is 13 residues long. With 2 bases removed from V and 7 bases from J, the gap between germline ends came to 6 bases. Germline values: CDR1 SGHTA, CDR2 FQGNSA. CDR3 loop: CASSLMENSPLHF. In nucleotides, the CDR3 is TGTGCCAGCAGCTTAATGGAGAATTCACCCCTCCACTTT.

This chain connects TRBV12-3 or TRBV12-4 to TRBJ1-6, with D unresolved. Trimming shortened V by 6 bases and J by 0 bases, and 9 bases separated the two germline ends. The CDR3 consists of 15 residues. The DNA of the CDR3 is TGTGCCAGCAGAGACCAGAGCTCCTATAATTCACCCCTCCACTTT. Translated: CASRDQSSYNSPLHF.

The chain links TRBV19 to TRBJ2-7; D is possibly TRBD1 (6 bases). Germline CDR1 is LNHDA and CDR2 is SQIVND (reference sequence). Deletions cut 1 base from V and 3 bases from J, with 13 bases between. The length of the CDR3 is 15 residues. The CDR3, as DNA: TGTGCCAGTAGTATAGGACTAAGACAGGTCTACGAGCAGTACTTC. Translating it yields CASSIGLRQVYEQYF.

The gene calls are TRBV5-4 and TRBJ2-6, with D hard to call. Per the germline V gene, CDR1 is SGHNT and CDR2 is YYREEE (reference sequence). This CDR3 has 17 amino acids. Trimming stripped 3 bases from V and 2 bases from J, with 15 bases between. The CDR3 reads CASSSPREGPGANVLTF. In nucleotides, the CDR3 is TGTGCCAGCAGCTCCCCTAGGGAAGGCCCTGGGGCCAACGTCCTGACTTTC.

The rearrangement links TRBV4-2 to TRBJ1-2; D is ambiguous. The CDR3 sequence is 12 residues long. Germline values: CDR1 LGHNA, CDR2 YNFKEQ. The V gene lost 4 bases and the J gene lost 5 bases, with 8 bases spanning the gap. The CDR3 coding sequence is TGTGCCAGCAGCCCAGGACTGTATGGCTACACCTTC. Protein sequence: CASSPGLYGYTF.

V and J are TRBV6-5 and TRBJ1-6; perhaps TRBD1 as D (5 bases). Germline V gives CDR1 MNHEY, CDR2 SVGAGI. The CDR3 runs to 17 residues. V lost 0 bases and J lost 6, with 15 bases in between. The CDR3 sequence is CASSYSIGQGSNSPLHF. The CDR3 DNA follows: TGTGCCAGCAGTTACTCGATAGGCCAGGGAAGTAATTCACCCCTCCACTTT.

This chain connects TRBV20-1 to TRBJ2-3, with unresolved D. V was clipped by 3 bases and J by 5 bases, with 6 bases between them. In germline, CDR1 is DFQATT, CDR2 SNEGSKA (reference sequence). The CDR3 loop spans 11 amino acids. The CDR3 sequence: CSASGLDTQYF. CDR3 DNA: TGCAGTGCTAGTGGGTTAGATACGCAGTATTTT.